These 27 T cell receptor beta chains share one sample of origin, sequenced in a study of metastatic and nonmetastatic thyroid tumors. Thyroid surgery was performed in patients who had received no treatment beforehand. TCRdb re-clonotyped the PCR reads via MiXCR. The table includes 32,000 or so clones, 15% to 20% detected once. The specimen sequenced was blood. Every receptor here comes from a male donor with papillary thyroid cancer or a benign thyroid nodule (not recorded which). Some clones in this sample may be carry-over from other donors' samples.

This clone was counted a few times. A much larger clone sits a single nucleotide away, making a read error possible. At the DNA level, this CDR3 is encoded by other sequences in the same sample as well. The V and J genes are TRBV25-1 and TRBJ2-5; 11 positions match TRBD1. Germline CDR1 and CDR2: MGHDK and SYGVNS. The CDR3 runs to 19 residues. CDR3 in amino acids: CASSEYLPRTGGFQETQYF. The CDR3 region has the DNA TGTGCAAGCAGTGAATACCTCCCCCGGACAGGGGGCTTCCAAGAGACCCAGTACTTC.

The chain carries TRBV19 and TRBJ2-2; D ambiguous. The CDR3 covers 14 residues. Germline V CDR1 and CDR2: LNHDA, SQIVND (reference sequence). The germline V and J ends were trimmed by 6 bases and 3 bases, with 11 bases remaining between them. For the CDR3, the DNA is TGTGCCAGTAGAAGGTGTTTGGACACCGGGGAGCTGTTTTTT. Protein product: CASRRCLDTGELFF.

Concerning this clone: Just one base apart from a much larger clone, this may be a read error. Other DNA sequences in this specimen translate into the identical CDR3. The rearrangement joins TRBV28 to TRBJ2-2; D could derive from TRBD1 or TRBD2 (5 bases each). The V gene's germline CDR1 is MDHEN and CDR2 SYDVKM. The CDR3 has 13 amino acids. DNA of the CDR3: TGTGCCAGCAGTGTATCAGGGATCGGGGAGCTTTTTTTT. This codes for CASSVSGIGELFF.

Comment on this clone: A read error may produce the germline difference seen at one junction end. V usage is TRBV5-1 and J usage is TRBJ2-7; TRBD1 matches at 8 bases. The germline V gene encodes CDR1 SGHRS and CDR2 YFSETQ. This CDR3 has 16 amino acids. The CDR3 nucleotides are TGCGCCAGCAGCGGGAACAGGGGGAGGTCTAACTACGAGCAGTACTTT. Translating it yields CASSGNRGRSNYEQYF.

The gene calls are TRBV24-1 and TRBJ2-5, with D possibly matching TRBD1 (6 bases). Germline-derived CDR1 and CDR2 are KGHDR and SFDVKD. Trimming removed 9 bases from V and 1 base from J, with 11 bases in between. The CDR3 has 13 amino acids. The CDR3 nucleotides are TGTGCCACCGGACAGAGCCCCCAAGAGACCCAGTACTTC. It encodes CATGQSPQETQYF.

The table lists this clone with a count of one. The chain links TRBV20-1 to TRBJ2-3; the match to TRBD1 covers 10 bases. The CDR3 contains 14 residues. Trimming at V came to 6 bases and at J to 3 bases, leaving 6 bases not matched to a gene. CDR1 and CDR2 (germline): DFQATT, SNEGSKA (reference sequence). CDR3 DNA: TGCAGTGCCACCGACAGGGGGCAGACAGATACGCAGTATTTT. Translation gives CSATDRGQTDTQYF.

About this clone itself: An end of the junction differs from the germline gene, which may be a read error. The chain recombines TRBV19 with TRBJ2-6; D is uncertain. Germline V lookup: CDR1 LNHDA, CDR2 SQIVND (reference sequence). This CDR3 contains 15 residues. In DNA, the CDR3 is TGTGCCAGTAGTTGCAAGAGCTCTGTGGCCAACGTCCTGACTTTC. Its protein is CASSCKSSVANVLTF.

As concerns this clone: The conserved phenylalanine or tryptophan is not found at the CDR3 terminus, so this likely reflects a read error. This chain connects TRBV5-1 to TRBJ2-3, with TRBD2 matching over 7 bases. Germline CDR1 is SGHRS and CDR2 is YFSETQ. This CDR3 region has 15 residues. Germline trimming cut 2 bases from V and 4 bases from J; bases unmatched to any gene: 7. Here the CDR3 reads CASSLAGWRADTQYL. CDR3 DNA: TGCGCCAGCAGCTTAGCGGGATGGCGCGCAGATACGCAGTATCTT.

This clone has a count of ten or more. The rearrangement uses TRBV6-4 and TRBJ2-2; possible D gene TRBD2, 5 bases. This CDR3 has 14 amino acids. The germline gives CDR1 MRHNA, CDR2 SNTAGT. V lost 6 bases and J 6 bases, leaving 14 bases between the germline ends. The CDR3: CASRPSFMAGELFF. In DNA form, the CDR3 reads TGTGCCAGCAGACCTAGCTTCATGGCCGGGGAGCTGTTTTTT.

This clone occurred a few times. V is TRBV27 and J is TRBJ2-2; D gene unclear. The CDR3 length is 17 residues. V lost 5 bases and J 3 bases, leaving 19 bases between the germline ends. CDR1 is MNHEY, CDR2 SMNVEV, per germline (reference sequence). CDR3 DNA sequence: TGTGCCAGCAGTGATGGGGTTTGGCAGCCATACACCGGGGAGCTGTTTTTT. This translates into CASSDGVWQPYTGELFF.

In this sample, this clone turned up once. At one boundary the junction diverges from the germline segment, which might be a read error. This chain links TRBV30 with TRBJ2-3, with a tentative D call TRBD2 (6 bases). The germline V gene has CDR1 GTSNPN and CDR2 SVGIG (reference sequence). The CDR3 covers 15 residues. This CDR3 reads CSWRRLEREAVTQYF. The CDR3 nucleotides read TGTTCCTGGAGGAGGCTAGAGAGGGAGGCAGTTACGCAGTATTTT. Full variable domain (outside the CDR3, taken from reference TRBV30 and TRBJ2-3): SQTIHQWPATLVQPVGSPLSLECTVEGTSNPNLYWYRQAAGRGLQLLFYSVGIGQISSEVPQNLSASRPQDRQFILSSKKLLLSDSGFYLCSWRRLEREAVTQYFGPGTRLTVL.

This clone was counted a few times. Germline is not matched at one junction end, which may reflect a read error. CDR3 in DNA: TGTGTCAGCATAAGCCTAGCGGGGAGCACAGATACGCAGTATTTT. It yields the protein CVSISLAGSTDTQYF. The rearrangement joins TRBV27 to TRBJ2-3; 9 positions agree with TRBD2. Germline assignment: CDR1 MNHEY and CDR2 SMNVEV (reference sequence). The CDR3 is made up of 15 amino acids.

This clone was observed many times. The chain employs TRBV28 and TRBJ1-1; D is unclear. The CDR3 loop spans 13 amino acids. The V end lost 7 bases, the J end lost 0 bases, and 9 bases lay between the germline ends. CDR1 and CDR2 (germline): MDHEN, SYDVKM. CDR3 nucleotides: TGTGCCAGCACCGCGTTGCTGAACACTGAAGCTTTCTTT. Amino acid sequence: CASTALLNTEAFF.

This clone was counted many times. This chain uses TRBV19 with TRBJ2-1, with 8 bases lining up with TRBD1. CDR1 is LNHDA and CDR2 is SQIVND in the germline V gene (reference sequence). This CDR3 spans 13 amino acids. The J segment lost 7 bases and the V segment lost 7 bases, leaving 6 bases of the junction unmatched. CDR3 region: CASTRGRPNEQFF. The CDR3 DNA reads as TGTGCCAGTACCAGGGGGCGCCCTAATGAGCAGTTCTTC.

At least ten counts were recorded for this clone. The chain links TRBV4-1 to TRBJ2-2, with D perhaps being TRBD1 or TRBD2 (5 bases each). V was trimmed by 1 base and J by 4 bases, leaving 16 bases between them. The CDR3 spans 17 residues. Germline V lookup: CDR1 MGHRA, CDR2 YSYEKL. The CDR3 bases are TGCGCCAGCAGCCAAGGTGGGGTCGGGACGAGCACCGGGGAGCTGTTTTTT. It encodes CASSQGGVGTSTGELFF.

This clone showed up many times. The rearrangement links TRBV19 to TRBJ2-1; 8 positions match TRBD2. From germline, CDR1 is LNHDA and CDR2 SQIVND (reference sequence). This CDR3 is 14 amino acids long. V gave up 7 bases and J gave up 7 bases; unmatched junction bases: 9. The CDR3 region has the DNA TGTGCCAGTACTTTTAGCGGGACGGGAAATGAGCAGTTCTTC. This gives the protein CASTFSGTGNEQFF.

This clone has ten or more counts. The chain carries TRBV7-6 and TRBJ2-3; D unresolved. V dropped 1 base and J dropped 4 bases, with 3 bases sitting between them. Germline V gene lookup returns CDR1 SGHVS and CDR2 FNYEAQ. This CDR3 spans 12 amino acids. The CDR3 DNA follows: TGTGCCAGCAGCTTAGATTCAGATACGCAGTATTTT. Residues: CASSLDSDTQYF.

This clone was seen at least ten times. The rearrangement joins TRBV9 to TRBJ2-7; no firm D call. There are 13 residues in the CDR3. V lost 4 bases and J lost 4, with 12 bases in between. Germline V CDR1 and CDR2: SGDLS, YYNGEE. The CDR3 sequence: CASSPRTVYEQYF. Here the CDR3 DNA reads TGTGCCAGCAGCCCCCGTACTGTATACGAGCAGTACTTC.

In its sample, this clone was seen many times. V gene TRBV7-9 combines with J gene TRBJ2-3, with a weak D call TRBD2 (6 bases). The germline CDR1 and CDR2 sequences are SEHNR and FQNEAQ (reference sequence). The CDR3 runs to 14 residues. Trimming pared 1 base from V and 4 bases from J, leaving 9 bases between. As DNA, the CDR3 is TGTGCCAGCAGCTTAGGGGAGGCGGCAGATACGCAGTATTTT. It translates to CASSLGEAADTQYF.

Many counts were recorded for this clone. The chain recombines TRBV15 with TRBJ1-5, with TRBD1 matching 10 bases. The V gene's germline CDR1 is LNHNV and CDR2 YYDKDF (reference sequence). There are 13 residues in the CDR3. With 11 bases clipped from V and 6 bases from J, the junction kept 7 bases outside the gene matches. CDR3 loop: CAVSTGGGQPQHF. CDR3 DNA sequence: TGTGCCGTTTCGACAGGGGGCGGTCAGCCCCAGCATTTT.

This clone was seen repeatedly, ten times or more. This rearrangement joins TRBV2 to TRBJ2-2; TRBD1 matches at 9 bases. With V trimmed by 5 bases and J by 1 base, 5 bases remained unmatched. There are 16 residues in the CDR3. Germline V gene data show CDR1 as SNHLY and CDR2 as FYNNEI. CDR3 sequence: CASSPDRGGNTGELFF. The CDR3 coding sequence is TGTGCCAGCAGTCCGGACAGGGGAGGGAACACCGGGGAGCTGTTTTTT.

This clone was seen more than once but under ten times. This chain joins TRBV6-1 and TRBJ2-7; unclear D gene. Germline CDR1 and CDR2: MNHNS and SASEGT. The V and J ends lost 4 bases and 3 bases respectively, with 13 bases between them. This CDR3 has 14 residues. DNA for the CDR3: TGTGCCAGCAGTGGGACGTTGGCGGTCTACGAGCAGTACTTC. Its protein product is CASSGTLAVYEQYF.

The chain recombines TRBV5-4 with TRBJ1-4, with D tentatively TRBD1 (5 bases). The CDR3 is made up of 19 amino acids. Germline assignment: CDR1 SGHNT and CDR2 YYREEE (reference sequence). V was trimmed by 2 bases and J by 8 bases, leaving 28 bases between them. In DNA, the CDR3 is TGTGCCAGCAGCTTAGCAAATAGCCTTACAGGAGGAGAGAAGGAAAAACTGTTTTTT. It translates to CASSLANSLTGGEKEKLFF. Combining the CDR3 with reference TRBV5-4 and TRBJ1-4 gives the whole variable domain ETGVTQSPTHLIKTRGQQVTLRCSSQSGHNTVSWYQQALGQGPQFIFQYYREEENGRGNFPPRFSGLQFPNYSSELNVNALELDDSALYLCASSLANSLTGGEKEKLFFGSGTQLSVL.

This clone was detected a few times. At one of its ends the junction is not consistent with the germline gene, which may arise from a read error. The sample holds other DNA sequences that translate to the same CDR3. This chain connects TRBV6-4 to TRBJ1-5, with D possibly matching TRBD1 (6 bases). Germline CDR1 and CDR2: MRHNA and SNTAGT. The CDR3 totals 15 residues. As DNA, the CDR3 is TGTGCCAGCAGCCAACAGGGTGGAGGGAATCAGCCACAGCATTTT. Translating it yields CASSQQGGGNQPQHF.

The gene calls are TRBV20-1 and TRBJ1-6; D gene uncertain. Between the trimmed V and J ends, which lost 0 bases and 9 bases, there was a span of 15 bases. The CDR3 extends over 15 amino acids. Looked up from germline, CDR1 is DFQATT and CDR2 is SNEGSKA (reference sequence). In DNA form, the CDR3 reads TGCAGTGCTAGAGATAAGGGCGGGGAGAGTTCACCCCTCCACTTT. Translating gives CSARDKGGESSPLHF.

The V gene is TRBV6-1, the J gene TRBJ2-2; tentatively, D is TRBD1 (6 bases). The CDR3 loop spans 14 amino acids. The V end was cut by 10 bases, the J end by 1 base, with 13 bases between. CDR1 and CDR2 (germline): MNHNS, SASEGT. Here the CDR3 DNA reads TGTGCCAATGCCGGGACAAGGAACACCGGGGAGCTGTTTTTT. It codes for CANAGTRNTGELFF.

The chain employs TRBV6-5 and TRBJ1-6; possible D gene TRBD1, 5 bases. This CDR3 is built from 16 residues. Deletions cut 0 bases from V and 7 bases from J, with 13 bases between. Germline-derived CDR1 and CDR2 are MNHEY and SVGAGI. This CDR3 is CASSYSLGGQNSPLHF. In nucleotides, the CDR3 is TGTGCCAGCAGTTACTCCCTCGGAGGACAAAATTCACCCCTCCACTTT.